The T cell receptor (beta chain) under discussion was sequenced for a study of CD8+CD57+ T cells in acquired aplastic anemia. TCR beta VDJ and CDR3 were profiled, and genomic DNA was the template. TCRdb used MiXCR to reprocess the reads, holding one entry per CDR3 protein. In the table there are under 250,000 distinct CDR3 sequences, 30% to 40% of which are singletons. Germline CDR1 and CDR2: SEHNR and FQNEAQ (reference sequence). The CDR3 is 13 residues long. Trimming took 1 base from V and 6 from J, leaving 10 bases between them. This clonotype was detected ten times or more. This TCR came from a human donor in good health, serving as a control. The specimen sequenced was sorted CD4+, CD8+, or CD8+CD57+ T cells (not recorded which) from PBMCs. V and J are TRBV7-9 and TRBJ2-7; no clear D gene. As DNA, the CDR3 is TGTGCCAGCAGCTTAGAGTCTAGAACCGAGCAGTACTTC. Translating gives CASSLESRTEQYF.